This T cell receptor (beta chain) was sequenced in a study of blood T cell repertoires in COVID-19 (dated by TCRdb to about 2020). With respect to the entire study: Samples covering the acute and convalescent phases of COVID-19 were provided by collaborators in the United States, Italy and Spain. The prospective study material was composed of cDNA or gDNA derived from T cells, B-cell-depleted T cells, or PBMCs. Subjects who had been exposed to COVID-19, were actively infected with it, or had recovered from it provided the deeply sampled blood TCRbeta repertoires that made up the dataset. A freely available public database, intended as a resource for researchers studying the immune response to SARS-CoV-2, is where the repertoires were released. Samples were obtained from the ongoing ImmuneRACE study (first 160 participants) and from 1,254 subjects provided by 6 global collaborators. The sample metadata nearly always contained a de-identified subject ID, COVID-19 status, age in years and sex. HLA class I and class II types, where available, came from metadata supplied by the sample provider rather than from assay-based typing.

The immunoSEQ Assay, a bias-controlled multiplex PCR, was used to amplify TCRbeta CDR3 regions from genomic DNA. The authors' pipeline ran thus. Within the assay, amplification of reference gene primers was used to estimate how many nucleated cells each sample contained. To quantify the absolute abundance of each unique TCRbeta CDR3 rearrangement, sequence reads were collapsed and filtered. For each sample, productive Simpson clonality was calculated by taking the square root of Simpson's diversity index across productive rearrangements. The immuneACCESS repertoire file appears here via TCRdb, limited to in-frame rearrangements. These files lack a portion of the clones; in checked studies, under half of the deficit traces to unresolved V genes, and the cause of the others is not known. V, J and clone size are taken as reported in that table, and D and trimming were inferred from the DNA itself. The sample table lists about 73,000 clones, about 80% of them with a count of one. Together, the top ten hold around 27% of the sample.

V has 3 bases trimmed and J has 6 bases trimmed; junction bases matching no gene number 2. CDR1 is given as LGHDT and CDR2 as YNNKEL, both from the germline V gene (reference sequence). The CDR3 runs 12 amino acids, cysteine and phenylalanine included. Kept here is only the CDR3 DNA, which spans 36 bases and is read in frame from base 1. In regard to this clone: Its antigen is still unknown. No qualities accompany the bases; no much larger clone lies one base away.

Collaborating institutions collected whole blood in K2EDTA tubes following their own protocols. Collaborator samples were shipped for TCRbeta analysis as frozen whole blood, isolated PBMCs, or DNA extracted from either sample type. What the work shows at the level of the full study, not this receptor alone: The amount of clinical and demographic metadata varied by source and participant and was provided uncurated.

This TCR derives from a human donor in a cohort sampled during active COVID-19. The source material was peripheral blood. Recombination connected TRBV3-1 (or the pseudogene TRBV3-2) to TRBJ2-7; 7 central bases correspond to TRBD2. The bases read TGTGCCAGCAGCCAGACTAGCTTCGAGCAGTACTTC. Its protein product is CASSQTSFEQYF.